These T cell receptor beta chains were read from a single sample in a study of cytomegalovirus exposure and HLA in healthy donors. Some clones are missing from TCRdb's copy, which holds only in-frame ones; the method was immunoSEQ multiplex PCR. The sample totals roughly 100,000 clones. Sequencing was carried out using PBMCs. The source of these receptors is a woman in her 30s in good health and CMV-seronegative. The CDR3 runs from the conserved cysteine through the conserved F or W. Each record gives: J gene, D gene, V gene, CDR3 protein, CDR3 DNA. D genes are given only for firm matches.

>TRBJ2-1|-|TRBV6-6
CASRPRDSRYNEQFF
TGTGCCAGCAGACCCCGGGACTCAAGATACAATGAGCAGTTCTTC
>TRBJ1-3|TRBD1|TRBV7-6
CASSTRDSSGNTIYF
TGTGCCAGCAGCACCAGGGACAGCTCTGGAAACACCATATATTTT
>TRBJ1-1|-|TRBV30
CAWRSGRETEAFF
TGTGCCTGGAGGTCGGGGCGGGAAACTGAAGCTTTCTTT
>TRBJ1-1|-|TRBV10-1
CASSRLVNTEAFF
TGCGCCAGTTCCAGGCTCGTTAACACTGAAGCTTTCTTT
>TRBJ2-5|TRBD2|TRBV12-5
CASGVGAEGTSGSQETQYF
TGTGCTAGTGGTGTAGGCGCCGAAGGGACTAGCGGGAGTCAGGAGACCCAGTACTTC
>TRBJ1-6|-|TRBV11-2
CASSLGGYNSPLHF
TGTGCCAGCAGCTTGGGGGGCTATAATTCACCCCTCCACTTT
>TRBJ2-5|-|TRBV5-1
CASSLVTTEGETQYF
TGCGCCAGCAGCTTAGTGACCACCGAGGGAGAGACCCAGTACTTC
>TRBJ2-7|TRBD1|TRBV19
CASSTSGTGTYEQYF
TGTGCCAGTAGTACCTCCGGGACAGGGACCTACGAGCAGTACTTC
>TRBJ2-7|-|TRBV2
CASREDTSYEQYF
TGTGCCAGCAGAGAAGACACCTCCTACGAGCAGTACTTC
>TRBJ1-6|-|TRBV30
CAWSVRGPGDTYNSPLHF
TGTGCCTGGAGTGTACGAGGCCCAGGGGACACCTATAATTCACCCCTCCACTTT
>TRBJ1-5|-|TRBV5-1
CASSQTGNGNQPQHF
TGCGCCAGCAGCCAAACAGGGAATGGTAATCAGCCCCAGCATTTT
>TRBJ2-2|-|TRBV2
CASSKEAGVLSGELFF
TGTGCCAGCAGCAAAGAAGCCGGGGTTCTGAGCGGGGAGCTGTTTTTT
>TRBJ2-3|TRBD2|TRBV19
CASSISLTSGEVNTQYF
TGTGCCAGTAGTATCTCCTTAACTAGCGGGGAGGTCAATACGCAGTATTTT
>TRBJ2-5|-|TRBV5-1
CASSLEVDKYF
TGCGCCAGCAGCTTGGAGGTGGACAAGTACTTC
>TRBJ1-1|-|TRBV4-1
CASSQDREAEAFF
TGCGCCAGCAGCCAAGACAGGGAGGCTGAAGCTTTCTTT
>TRBJ2-1|-|TRBV5-6
CASSLFSGVSSYNEQFF
TGTGCCAGCAGCTTGTTCTCCGGGGTGAGCTCCTACAATGAGCAGTTCTTC
>TRBJ2-5|-|TRBV5-4
CASSLTGPQETQYF
TGTGCCAGCAGCTTGACAGGGCCCCAAGAGACCCAGTACTTC
>TRBJ2-5|TRBD1|TRBV7-9
CASSKTGAPLEQYF
TGTGCCAGCAGCAAAACAGGGGCCCCCTTAGAGCAGTACTTC
>TRBJ2-3|TRBD2|TRBV19
CASSIDDWTSGRTTDTQYF
TGTGCCAGTAGTATAGATGACTGGACTAGCGGGAGGACCACAGATACGCAGTATTTT
>TRBJ2-7|TRBD2|TRBV28
CASSLVAGGPLDEQYF
TGTGCCAGCAGTTTAGTTGCGGGGGGTCCTTTGGACGAGCAGTACTTC